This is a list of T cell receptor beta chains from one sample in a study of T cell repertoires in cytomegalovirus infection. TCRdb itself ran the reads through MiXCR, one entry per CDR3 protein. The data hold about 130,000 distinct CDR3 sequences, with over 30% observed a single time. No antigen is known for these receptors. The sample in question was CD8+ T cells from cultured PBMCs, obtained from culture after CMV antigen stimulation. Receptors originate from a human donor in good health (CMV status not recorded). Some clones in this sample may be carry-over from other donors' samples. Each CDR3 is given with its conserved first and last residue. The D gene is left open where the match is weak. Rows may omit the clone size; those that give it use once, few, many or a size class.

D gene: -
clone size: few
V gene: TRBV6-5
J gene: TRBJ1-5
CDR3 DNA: TGTGCCAGCAGACCGACAGTTTTAGGCAATCAGCCCCAGCATTTT
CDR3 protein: CASRPTVLGNQPQHF

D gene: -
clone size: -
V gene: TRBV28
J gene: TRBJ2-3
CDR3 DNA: TGTGCCAACAGTTTTGTCTGGGGCCGCACAGATACGCAGTATTTT
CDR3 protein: CANSFVWGRTDTQYF

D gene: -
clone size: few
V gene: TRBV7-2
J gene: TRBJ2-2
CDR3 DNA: TGTGCCAGCAGCTCAATATCCGGGGGGCGCGGCACCGGGGAGCTGTTTTTT
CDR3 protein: CASSSISGGRGTGELFF

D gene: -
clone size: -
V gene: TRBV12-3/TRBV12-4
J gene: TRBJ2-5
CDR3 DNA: TGTGCCAGCAGTACCCATGAGACCCAGTACTTC
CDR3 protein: CASSTHETQYF

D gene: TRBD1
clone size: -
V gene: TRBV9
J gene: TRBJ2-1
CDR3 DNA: TGTGCCAGCAGCGGGACAGGTGGACCCTACAATGAGCAGTTCTTC
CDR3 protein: CASSGTGGPYNEQFF

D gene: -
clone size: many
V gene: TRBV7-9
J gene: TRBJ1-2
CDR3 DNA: TGTGCCAGCAGCTTAGCCCCTATTATAGTGCCAATTCCCTATGGCTACACCTTC
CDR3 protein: CASSLAPIIVPIPYGYTF

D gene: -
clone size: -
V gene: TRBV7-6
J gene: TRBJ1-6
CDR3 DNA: TGTGCCAGCAGCTCGGGACTCCACAATTCACCCCTCCACTTT
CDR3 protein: CASSSGLHNSPLHF

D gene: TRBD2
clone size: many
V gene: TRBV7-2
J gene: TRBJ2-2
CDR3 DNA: TGTGCCAGTAGGGGAGGGCCGGACACCGGGGAGCTGTTTTTT
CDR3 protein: CASRGGPDTGELFF

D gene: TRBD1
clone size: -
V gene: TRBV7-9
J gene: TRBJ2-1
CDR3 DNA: TGTGCCAGCAGCGGCCACGACAGGGGAGTCGATGAGCAGTTCTTC
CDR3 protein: CASSGHDRGVDEQFF

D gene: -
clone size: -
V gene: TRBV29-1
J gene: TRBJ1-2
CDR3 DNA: TGCAGCGTCCGAGAGGACAGCTTCCCTTATGGCTACACCTTC
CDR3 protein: CSVREDSFPYGYTF

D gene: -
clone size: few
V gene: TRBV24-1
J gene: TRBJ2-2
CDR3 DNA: TGTGCCACCAGTGATACGGGGACCGGGGAGCTGTTTTTT
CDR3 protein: CATSDTGTGELFF

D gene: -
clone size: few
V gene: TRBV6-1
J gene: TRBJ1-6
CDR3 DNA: TGTGCCAGCAGTGAGCAGGTTTGGGGGTATTCACCCCTCCACTTT
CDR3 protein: CASSEQVWGYSPLHF

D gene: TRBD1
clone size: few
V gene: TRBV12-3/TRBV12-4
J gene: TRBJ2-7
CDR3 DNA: TGTGCCAGCAGTGGGACAGGGGACAGTCAATTCGAGCAGTACTTC
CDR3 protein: CASSGTGDSQFEQYF

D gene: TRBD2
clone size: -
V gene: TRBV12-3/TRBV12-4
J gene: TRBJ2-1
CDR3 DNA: TGTGCCAGTAGCGGGGGGGCCTATGAGCAGTTCTTC
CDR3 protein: CASSGGAYEQFF

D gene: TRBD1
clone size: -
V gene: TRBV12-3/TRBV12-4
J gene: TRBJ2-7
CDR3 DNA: TGTGCCAGCAGAGAAGGGACAGGGAAAACCTACGAGCAGTACTTC
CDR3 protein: CASREGTGKTYEQYF

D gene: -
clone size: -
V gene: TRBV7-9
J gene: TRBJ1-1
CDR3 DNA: TGTGCCAGCACCACTCCCAGTGGTCAGGGAGAAGCTTTCTTT
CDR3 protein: CASTTPSGQGEAFF

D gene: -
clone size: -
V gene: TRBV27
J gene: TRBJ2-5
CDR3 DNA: TGTGCCAGCAGTTCGCCCTGGGGGACCCAGTACTTC
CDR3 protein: CASSSPWGTQYF

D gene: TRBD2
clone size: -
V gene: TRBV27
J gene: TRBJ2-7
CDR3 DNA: TGTGCCAGCAGTATACAGGTGGGGGGGGTGCAGTACTTC
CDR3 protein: CASSIQVGGVQYF

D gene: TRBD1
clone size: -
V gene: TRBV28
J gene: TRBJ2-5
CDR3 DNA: TGTGCCAGCAGTTTTGGGACAGGGGCACAAGAGACCCAGTACTTC
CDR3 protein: CASSFGTGAQETQYF

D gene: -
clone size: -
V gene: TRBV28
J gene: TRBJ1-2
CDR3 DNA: TGTGCCAGCAGCATGGGGTCAGTTGAGCTAGGGGGCTACACCTTC
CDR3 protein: CASSMGSVELGGYTF

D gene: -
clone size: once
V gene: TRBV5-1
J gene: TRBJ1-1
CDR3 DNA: TGCGCCAGCAGCTTGGTTGGGGGCGCGGGGACTGAAGCTTTCTTT
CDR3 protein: CASSLVGGAGTEAFF

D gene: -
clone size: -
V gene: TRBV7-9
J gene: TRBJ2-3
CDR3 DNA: TGTGCCAGCAGCTTAGCGCGGGGGACAGGCCCGCCGGATACGCAGTATTTT
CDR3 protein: CASSLARGTGPPDTQYF

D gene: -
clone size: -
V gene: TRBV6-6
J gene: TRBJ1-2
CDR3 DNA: TGTGCCAGCAGTTACCTTGGACGGGTACCCGTTTTCTATGGCTACACCTTC
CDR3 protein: CASSYLGRVPVFYGYTF

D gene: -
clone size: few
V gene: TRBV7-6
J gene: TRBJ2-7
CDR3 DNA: TGTGCCAGCAGCTTCGGATCTTACGAGCAGTACTTC
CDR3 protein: CASSFGSYEQYF

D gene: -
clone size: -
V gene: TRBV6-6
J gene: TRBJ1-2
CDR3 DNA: TGTGCCAGCAGTTCCTCCGGGACACTATATGGCTACACCTTC
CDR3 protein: CASSSSGTLYGYTF

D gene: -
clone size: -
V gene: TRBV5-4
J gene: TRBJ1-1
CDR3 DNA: TGTGCCAGCAGCTCGGGATCCGCTGAAGCTTTCTTT
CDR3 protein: CASSSGSAEAFF

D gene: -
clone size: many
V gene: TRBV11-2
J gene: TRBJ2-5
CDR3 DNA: TGTGCCAGCACTAAGGGCCCCCAAGAGACCCAGTACTTC
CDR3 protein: CASTKGPQETQYF

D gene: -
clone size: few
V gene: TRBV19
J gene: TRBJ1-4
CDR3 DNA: TGTGCCAGTAGTATCTTAGCGGACACCGGAGAAAAACTGTTTTTT
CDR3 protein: CASSILADTGEKLFF

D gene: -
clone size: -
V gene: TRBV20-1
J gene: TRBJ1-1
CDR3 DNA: TGCAGTGCTAGAAGACAGAACACTGAAGCTTTCTTT
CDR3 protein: CSARRQNTEAFF

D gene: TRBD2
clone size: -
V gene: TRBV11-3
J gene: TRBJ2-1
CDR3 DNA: TGTGCCAGCAGCTTAGGACTAGCGGGGAGACATGAGCAGTTCTTC
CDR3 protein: CASSLGLAGRHEQFF

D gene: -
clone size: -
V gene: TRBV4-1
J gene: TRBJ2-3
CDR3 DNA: TGCGCCAGCAGCCAGAATACAGGTAGCACAGATACGCAGTATTTT
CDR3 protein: CASSQNTGSTDTQYF

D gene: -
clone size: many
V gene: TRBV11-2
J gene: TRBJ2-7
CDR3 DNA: TGTGCCAGCAGCTTGTGGGGGGGGCCGGGCTACGAGCAGTACTTC
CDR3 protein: CASSLWGGPGYEQYF

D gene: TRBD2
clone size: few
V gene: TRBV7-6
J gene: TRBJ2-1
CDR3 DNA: TGTGCCAGCAGCAGGCAAGCGGGGGGATCCTACAATGAGCAGTTCTTC
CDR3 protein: CASSRQAGGSYNEQFF

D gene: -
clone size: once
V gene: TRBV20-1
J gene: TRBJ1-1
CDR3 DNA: TGCAGTGCTAGAGATCCTTCCTTGTGGACTGAAGCTTTCTTT
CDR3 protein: CSARDPSLWTEAFF

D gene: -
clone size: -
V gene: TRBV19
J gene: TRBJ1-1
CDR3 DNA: TGTGCCAGTAGTATAGCGGGGGGATTGAACACTGAAGCTTTCTTT
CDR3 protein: CASSIAGGLNTEAFF

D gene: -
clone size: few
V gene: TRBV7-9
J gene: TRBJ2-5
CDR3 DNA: TGTGCCAGCAGCTTAGTAGCCAGGACTCAAGAGACCCAGTACTTC
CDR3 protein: CASSLVARTQETQYF

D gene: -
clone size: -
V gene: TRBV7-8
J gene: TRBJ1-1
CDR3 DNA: TGTGCCAGCAGCCACCGACCAGGGGTGAACACTGAAGCTTTCTTT
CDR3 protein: CASSHRPGVNTEAFF

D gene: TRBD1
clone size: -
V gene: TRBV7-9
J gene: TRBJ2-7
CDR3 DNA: TGTGCCAGCAGTTCCGGGACAGCCACCTACGAGCAGTACTTC
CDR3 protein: CASSSGTATYEQYF

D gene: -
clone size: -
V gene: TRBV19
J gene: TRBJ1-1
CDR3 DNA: TGTGCCAGTAGTGTGGAAACAGGGTGGACTGAAGCTTTCTTT
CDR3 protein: CASSVETGWTEAFF

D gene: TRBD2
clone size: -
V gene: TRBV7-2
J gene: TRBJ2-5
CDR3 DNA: TGTGCCAGCAGCTTAGCGCCAACCTTCCTAGCGGGGGGGCACGAGACCCAGTACTTC
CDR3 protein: CASSLAPTFLAGGHETQYF

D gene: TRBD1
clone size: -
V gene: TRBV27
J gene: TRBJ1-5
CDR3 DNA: TGTGCCAGCAGGTCACAGGGGATAGGTCAGCCCCAGCATTTT
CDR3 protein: CASRSQGIGQPQHF

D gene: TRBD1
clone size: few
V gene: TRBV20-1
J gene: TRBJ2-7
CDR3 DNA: TGCAGTGCTAGGCCCCCGGACAGGGTTATCTACGAGCAGTACTTC
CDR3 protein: CSARPPDRVIYEQYF

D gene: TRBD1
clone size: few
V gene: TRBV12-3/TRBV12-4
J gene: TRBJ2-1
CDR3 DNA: TGTGCCAGCAGTCGACAGGGGGGCAATGAGCAGTTCTTC
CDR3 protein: CASSRQGGNEQFF

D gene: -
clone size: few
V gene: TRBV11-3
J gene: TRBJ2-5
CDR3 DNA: TGTGCCAGCAGCTTAGGCGGAACTTTGGGGGAGACCCAGTACTTC
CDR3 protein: CASSLGGTLGETQYF

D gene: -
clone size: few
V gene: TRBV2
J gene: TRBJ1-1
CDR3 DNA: TGTGCCAGCCGCGTCGGGGGATTTACTGAAGCTTTCTTT
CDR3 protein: CASRVGGFTEAFF

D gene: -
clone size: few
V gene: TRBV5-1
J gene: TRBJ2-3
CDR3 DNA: TGCGCCAGCAGCCCCGCCAGACGGTCGGCAGATACGCAGTATTTT
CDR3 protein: CASSPARRSADTQYF

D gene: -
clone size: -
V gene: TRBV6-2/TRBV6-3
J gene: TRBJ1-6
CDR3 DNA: TGTGCCAGCAGAGATCCCGACGTCACAAGCTCCTATAATTCACCCCTCCACTTT
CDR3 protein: CASRDPDVTSSYNSPLHF

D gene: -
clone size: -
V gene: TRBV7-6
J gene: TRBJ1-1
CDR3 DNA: TGTGCCAGCAGTCCCTACGACTGGGGATTGAGCACTGAAGCTTTCTTT
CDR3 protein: CASSPYDWGLSTEAFF

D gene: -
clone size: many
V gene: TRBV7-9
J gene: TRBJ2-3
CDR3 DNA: TGTGCCAGCAGCCCCCTGCGACACACAGATACGCAGTATTTT
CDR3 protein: CASSPLRHTDTQYF

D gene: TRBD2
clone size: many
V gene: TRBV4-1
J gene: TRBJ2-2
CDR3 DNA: TGCGCCAGCAGCCAAGTATCGGGGGGTCGTACCGGGGAGCTGTTTTTT
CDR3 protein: CASSQVSGGRTGELFF

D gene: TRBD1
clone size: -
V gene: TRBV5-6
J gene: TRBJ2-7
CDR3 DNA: TGTGCCAGCAGCTTGTCTCTCTGGGACAGGGTTGACGAGCAGTACTTC
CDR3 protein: CASSLSLWDRVDEQYF

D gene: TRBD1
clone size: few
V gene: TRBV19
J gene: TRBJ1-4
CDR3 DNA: TGTGCCAGTACCCTCGGGACAGGGTATGAAAAACTGTTTTTT
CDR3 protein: CASTLGTGYEKLFF